The 24 T cell receptor beta chains below come from one sample, sequenced in a study of cytomegalovirus exposure and HLA in healthy donors. PCR amplification relied on 60 Vbeta primers (plus 13 Jbeta primers). Using immunoSEQ multiplex PCR, the repertoire was profiled, and TCRdb retains in-frame clones only, with some absent. The data contain 100,000 to 150,000 clones, approximately 10% of them singletons. Input material: PBMCs. The receptor set was obtained from a woman younger than 35 in good health and CMV-seropositive.

Only a few counts were recorded for this clone. CDR3 nucleotides: TGCAGCGTAGCCTCTACAGGGGTGAGCGGCAGCTACACCTTC. Residues: CSVASTGVSGSYTF. This chain joins TRBV29-1 and TRBJ1-2; 7 bases are shared with TRBD1. Germline values: CDR1 SQVTM, CDR2 ANQGSEA. This CDR3 is built from 14 residues. The V gene end was trimmed by 6 bases and the J gene end by 9 bases; junction bases not matched to a gene: 16.

The sample holds a few counts of this clone. The gene calls are TRBV2 and TRBJ2-1, with TRBD2 matching over 9 bases. Germline V gene sequence: CDR1 SNHLY, CDR2 FYNNEI. V was clipped by 5 bases and J by 9 bases; unmatched bases: 11. The CDR3 has 15 residues. The CDR3: CASSPQGGRASEQFF. In DNA form, the CDR3 reads TGTGCCAGCAGTCCTCAGGGCGGGAGGGCCTCTGAGCAGTTCTTC.

V and J are TRBV6-1 and TRBJ1-1; TRBD1 might be the D (5 bases). Germline V CDR1 and CDR2: MNHNS, SASEGT. CDR3 size: 13 residues. V gave up 10 bases and J gave up 6 bases, with 18 bases separating them. CDR3 nucleotides: TGTGCCAACACCCCCATGGGGCCGCCTGAAGCTTTCTTT. Its protein is CANTPMGPPEAFF.

The sample holds a few counts of this clone. The V call is TRBV5-1, the J call TRBJ1-2; TRBD1 matches at 7 bases. J lost 4 bases, V lost 4 bases, and 4 bases had no gene match. The V gene's germline CDR1 is SGHRS and CDR2 YFSETQ. The CDR3 loop spans 13 amino acids. In DNA, the CDR3 is TGCGCCAGCAGCACCGACAGGGCCTATGGCTACACCTTC. Translated: CASSTDRAYGYTF.

The chain combines TRBV7-9 with TRBJ1-1, with 8 bases that match TRBD1. This CDR3 is built from 13 residues. Germline-derived CDR1 and CDR2 are SEHNR and FQNEAQ (reference sequence). After removal of 7 bases from V and 3 bases from J, the junction contained 4 bases not matched to a gene. In nucleotides, the CDR3 is TGTGCCAGCAATTTACAGGGGGACACTGAAGCTTTCTTT. Its protein product is CASNLQGDTEAFF.

This clone came up a few times. This rearrangement joins TRBV30 to TRBJ1-3, with TRBD1 as a possible D gene (5 bases). The CDR3 sequence is 11 residues long. The V and J ends lost 2 bases and 7 bases respectively, with 6 bases between them. Germline CDR1 is GTSNPN and CDR2 is SVGIG (reference sequence). DNA of the CDR3: TGTGCCTGGAGTCGGGGGAACACCATATATTTT. This translates into CAWSRGNTIYF.

This clone turned up a few times. The chain has TRBV19 and TRBJ2-1, with D unclear. The CDR3 runs to 14 residues. Germline V gene data show CDR1 as LNHDA and CDR2 as SQIVND (reference sequence). V lost 3 bases and J lost 8, with 14 bases in between. This chain's CDR3 is CASSIDPVSDEQFF. Here the CDR3 DNA reads TGTGCCAGTAGTATTGATCCAGTCTCTGATGAGCAGTTCTTC.

This clone was observed a few times. V is TRBV7-9 and J is TRBJ2-7; 7 bases match TRBD1. The CDR3 covers 14 residues. Losses at the gene ends were 1 base for V and 2 bases for J; bases not matched to a gene: 2. The germline V gene encodes CDR1 SEHNR and CDR2 FQNEAQ (reference sequence). The CDR3 DNA is TGTGCCAGCAGCTTAGGCGGACAGGCCTACGAGCAGTACTTC. This codes for CASSLGGQAYEQYF.

This rearrangement joins TRBV11-3 to TRBJ2-7; D ambiguous. CDR3 length: 15 amino acids. The V and J ends lost 1 base and 5 bases respectively, with 15 bases between them. The germline gives CDR1 SGHNT, CDR2 YENEEA. CDR3 region: CASSLGGPAVHEQYF. The CDR3 DNA follows: TGTGCCAGCAGCTTAGGAGGTCCGGCCGTCCACGAGCAGTACTTC.

The V call is TRBV18, the J call TRBJ1-2, with TRBD1 as a possible D gene (6 bases). Germline assignment: CDR1 KGHSH and CDR2 LQKENI. Trimming cost V 3 bases and J 4 bases, with 21 bases left between them. The CDR3 runs 17 residues. The CDR3 is CASSPIFLTGSIYGYTF. The CDR3 DNA is TGTGCCAGCTCACCCATATTCCTTACAGGGTCCATCTATGGCTACACCTTC.

DNA of the CDR3: TGTGCCAGCACCTGGGGGACAGGACATCCCTACGAGCAGTACTTC. Translating it yields CASTWGTGHPYEQYF. J is TRBJ2-7 and V is TRBV6-1, with 8 bases that match TRBD1. After removal of 7 bases from V and 2 bases from J, the junction contained 10 bases not matched to a gene. This CDR3 comprises 15 residues. Germline values: CDR1 MNHNS, CDR2 SASEGT.

The chain uses TRBV6-4 and TRBJ2-1, with D unresolved. Germline V CDR1 and CDR2: MRHNA, SNTAGT. The CDR3 has 13 residues. V shed 2 bases and J shed 4 bases, with 6 bases lying between them. The DNA of the CDR3 is TGTGCCAGCAGTGACGGGCCTTACAATGAGCAGTTCTTC. Translating it yields CASSDGPYNEQFF.

This chain links TRBV4-1 with TRBJ1-2; tentatively, D is TRBD1 (6 bases). The CDR3 is 17 amino acids. Germline assignment: CDR1 MGHRA and CDR2 YSYEKL. Trimming removed 1 base at V and 0 bases at J, with 15 bases between. In nucleotides, the CDR3 is TGCGCCAGCAGCCAAGTTTGGCAGGGGAGAGCTAACTATGGCTACACCTTC. It yields the protein CASSQVWQGRANYGYTF.

V usage is TRBV7-9 and J usage is TRBJ1-2; perhaps TRBD1 as D (5 bases). The V gene lost 6 bases and the J gene lost 8 bases, with 19 bases spanning the gap. This CDR3 has 14 amino acids. Germline CDR1 and CDR2: SEHNR and FQNEAQ (reference sequence). For the CDR3, the DNA is TGTGCCAGCAGGGAGGGGACGGTTGCTGCGGGCTACACCTTC. This codes for CASREGTVAAGYTF.

This clone occurred a few times. The same CDR3 can be traced to other DNA sequences in this sample. V and J are TRBV5-4 and TRBJ2-1, with 9 bases that match TRBD2. The CDR3 is 17 amino acids. Trimming cost V 3 bases and J 4 bases; bases outside gene matches: 11. Germline CDR1 is SGHNT and CDR2 is YYREEE (reference sequence). Written as DNA, the CDR3 is TGTGCCAGCAGCTCCCATCTTAGCGGGAGTCGGTACAATGAGCAGTTCTTC. This gives the protein CASSSHLSGSRYNEQFF. The full variable domain, in which reference TRBV5-4 and TRBJ2-1 provide the parts outside the CDR3, is ETGVTQSPTHLIKTRGQQVTLRCSSQSGHNTVSWYQQALGQGPQFIFQYYREEENGRGNFPPRFSGLQFPNYSSELNVNALELDDSALYLCASSSHLSGSRYNEQFFGPGTRLTVL.

This clone has more than one count but fewer than ten. The chain couples TRBV6-1 to TRBJ2-6; perhaps TRBD1 as D (5 bases). Germline CDR1 and CDR2: MNHNS and SASEGT. The CDR3 consists of 15 residues. The V gene lost 4 bases and the J gene lost 0 bases, with 7 bases spanning the gap. The DNA for the CDR3 is TGTGCCAGCAGTGTGACAGCCTCTGGGGCCAACGTCCTGACTTTC. Its protein product is CASSVTASGANVLTF.

The table lists this clone with a few counts. The chain carries TRBV14 and TRBJ2-3; D is perhaps TRBD1 (5 bases). Germline V gene data show CDR1 as SGHDN and CDR2 as FVKESK. The CDR3 spans 13 residues. V was clipped by 3 bases and J by 8 bases, with 12 bases between them. The CDR3 region is CASSQALRGTQYF. The CDR3 DNA is TGTGCCAGCAGCCAGGCCTTAAGGGGTACGCAGTATTTT.

This clone came up a few times. This chain uses TRBV2 with TRBJ1-1; 9 bases agree with TRBD1. Germline loops: CDR1 SNHLY, CDR2 FYNNEI. J was trimmed by 5 bases and V by 3 bases; bases with no gene match: 4. The CDR3 is 14 residues long. This CDR3 is CASSDGTGRTEAFF. The CDR3 region has the DNA TGTGCCAGCAGTGACGGGACAGGGAGGACTGAAGCTTTCTTT.

The rearrangement uses TRBV9 and TRBJ2-1; maybe TRBD2 (5 bases). The CDR3 has 19 residues. Germline V lookup: CDR1 SGDLS, CDR2 YYNGEE. Between the trimmed V and J ends, which lost 2 bases and 0 bases, there was a span of 21 bases. The CDR3 DNA reads as TGTGCCAGCAGCGTTTCCAGCGGCGCCGAAATAAGCTCCTACAATGAGCAGTTCTTC. Its protein is CASSVSSGAEISSYNEQFF.

The V gene is TRBV30, the J gene TRBJ2-7, with D perhaps TRBD1 (5 bases). From germline, CDR1 is GTSNPN and CDR2 SVGIG (reference sequence). The CDR3 has 12 residues. V lost 4 bases, J lost 2 bases, and 9 bases lay in between. The CDR3 nucleotides are TGTGCCTGGACAGGACAAACCTACGAGCAGTACTTC. Amino acids: CAWTGQTYEQYF.

V gene TRBV28 combines with J gene TRBJ2-3, with a weak D call TRBD1 (5 bases). Germline assignment: CDR1 MDHEN and CDR2 SYDVKM. The length of the CDR3 is 13 residues. The V end was cut by 4 bases, the J end by 3 bases, with 8 bases between. The CDR3 DNA reads TGTGCCAGCAGTTCCACAGGAACAGATACGCAGTATTTT. Its translation: CASSSTGTDTQYF.

Here the CDR3 reads CASSPPLGLAGAGSYNEQFF. The CDR3 nucleotides read TGTGCCAGCTCACCACCCTTGGGACTAGCGGGAGCCGGTTCCTACAATGAGCAGTTCTTC. V and J are TRBV18 and TRBJ2-1, with 14 bases matching TRBD2. V trimming: 0 bases; J trimming: 1 base; junction bases outside the gene matches: 8. The CDR3 runs to 20 residues. The V gene's germline CDR1 is KGHSH and CDR2 LQKENI. The full variable domain, with the rest looked up from reference TRBV18 and TRBJ2-1, is NAGVMQNPRHLVRRRGQEARLRCSPMKGHSHVYWYRQLPEEGLKFMVYLQKENIIDESGMPKERFSAEFPKEGPSILRIQQVVRGDSAAYFCASSPPLGLAGAGSYNEQFFGPGTRLTVL.

This clone has only a few counts. This sequence joins TRBV11-3 and TRBJ1-4; D not certain. Trimming removed 5 bases at V and 0 bases at J, with 10 bases between. From germline, CDR1 is SGHNT and CDR2 YENEEA. CDR3 length: 15 amino acids. The CDR3 is CASSARVATNEKLFF. The CDR3 region has the DNA TGTGCCAGCAGCGCTCGAGTCGCAACTAATGAAAAACTGTTTTTT.

This clone turned up a few times. The genes are TRBV25-1 and TRBJ2-6; tentative D call: TRBD1 (5 bases). Per germline, CDR1 MGHDK and CDR2 SYGVNS. CDR3 size: 16 residues. Trimming stripped 4 bases from V and 1 base from J, with 11 bases between. The CDR3 region is CASSADRQSGANVLTF. The CDR3 DNA follows: TGTGCCAGCAGTGCCGACAGACAGTCTGGGGCCAACGTCCTGACTTTC.